The entry below gives a single T cell receptor beta chain sequence along with its context. The data stem from a study of T cell changes during pregnancy in multiple sclerosis. This CDR3 comprises 11 residues. Trimming left V 4 bases short and J 5 bases short, with 6 bases between. Germline V CDR1 and CDR2: SNHLY, FYNNEI. The data were produced by immunoSEQ multiplex PCR, yet TCRdb's version contains in-frame clones alone and is incomplete. The sample has about 36,000 clones, roughly 93% seen once. The sample was CD4+ T cells from peripheral blood mononuclear cells, taken in the first trimester of pregnancy. The chain carries TRBV2 and TRBJ2-7; D unresolved. The clonotype was recovered from a female donor with multiple sclerosis, enrolled in a pregnancy study. As DNA, the CDR3 is TGTGCCAGCAGTGCGGTCGACGAGCAGTACTTC. Encoded protein: CASSAVDEQYF.